Below, 25 T cell receptor beta chains from the same sample are listed, as sequenced in a study of OX40 agonist ivuxolimab in advanced cancers. TCRdb keeps only in-frame clones here, not all; method: immunoSEQ multiplex PCR. This table holds roughly 82,000 clones, around 92% found once. Sample: CD4+ or CD8+ T cells sorted from blood, taken in a trial of the OX40 agonist ivuxolimab. These receptors all stem from an adult with an advanced solid tumor such as melanoma, head and neck, liver or kidney cancer.

This clone was counted a single time. This rearrangement joins TRBV27 to TRBJ2-2; 11 nucleotides match TRBD2. V shed 5 bases, J shed 4 bases, and the junction held 12 bases outside the gene matches. This CDR3 region has 18 residues. Germline loops: CDR1 MNHEY, CDR2 SMNVEV (reference sequence). The CDR3 loop reads CASSPVGLAVETTGELFF. The DNA of the CDR3 is TGTGCCAGCAGTCCCGTGGGACTAGCGGTAGAAACCACCGGGGAGCTGTTTTTT.

The chain recombines TRBV7-8 with TRBJ1-4; D is unclear. Trimming pared 5 bases from V and 2 bases from J, leaving 21 bases between. The CDR3 has 18 amino acids. CDR1 is SGHVS, CDR2 FQNEAQ, per germline. The CDR3 sequence is CASSPRSVGRVTNEKLFF. CDR3 nucleotides: TGTGCCAGCAGCCCCCGATCGGTGGGAAGGGTTACTAATGAAAAACTGTTTTTT.

This chain joins TRBV28 and TRBJ2-7; D ambiguous. Per germline, CDR1 MDHEN and CDR2 SYDVKM. The V and J ends lost 8 bases and 4 bases respectively, with 15 bases between them. The CDR3 is 13 amino acids. The DNA for the CDR3 is TGTGCCAGCCGACCATACCCCGGGTACGAGCAGTACTTC. The encoded protein is CASRPYPGYEQYF.

This chain joins TRBV5-1 and TRBJ1-3; D is ambiguous. Germline loops: CDR1 SGHRS, CDR2 YFSETQ. CDR3 size: 14 residues. Trimming cost V 7 bases and J 0 bases, with 11 bases left between them. CDR3 bases: TGCGCCAGCCAAGATGGGAACTCTGGAAACACCATATATTTT. Translation: CASQDGNSGNTIYF.

The V gene is TRBV6-5, the J gene TRBJ1-1; TRBD1 matches 9 bases. Germline V gene sequence: CDR1 MNHEY, CDR2 SVGAGI. This CDR3 spans 15 amino acids. Trimming at V came to 5 bases and at J to 1 base, leaving 5 bases not matched to a gene. The CDR3 DNA sequence: TGTGCCAGCAGTCCACAGGGGGCGCAGAACACTGAAGCTTTCTTT. This sequence encodes CASSPQGAQNTEAFF.

The V call is TRBV2, the J call TRBJ1-5; 8 nucleotides agree with TRBD1. CDR1 and CDR2 (germline): SNHLY, FYNNEI. The CDR3 totals 14 residues. The trim removed 4 bases at V and 1 base at J, leaving 0 bases unmatched. This CDR3 reads CASSGDRSNQPQHF. The CDR3 coding sequence is TGTGCCAGCAGTGGGGACAGGAGCAATCAGCCCCAGCATTTT.

The table lists this clone with a few counts. The chain carries TRBV7-8 and TRBJ2-7; D uncertain. V was shortened by 0 bases and J by 3 bases, with 6 bases between the two germline ends. Germline V CDR1 and CDR2: SGHVS, FQNEAQ. The CDR3 loop spans 13 amino acids. CDR3 in amino acids: CASSLAGIYEQYF. CDR3 sequence (DNA): TGTGCCAGCAGCTTAGCAGGGATCTACGAGCAGTACTTC.

The rearrangement uses TRBV28 and TRBJ1-1, with D tentatively TRBD1 (5 bases). This CDR3 spans 12 amino acids. The V gene lost 7 bases and the J gene lost 3 bases, with 9 bases spanning the gap. Germline CDR1 is MDHEN and CDR2 is SYDVKM. The CDR3 loop is CASNPRDTEAFF. The CDR3 DNA is TGTGCCAGCAACCCCAGGGACACTGAAGCTTTCTTT.

The chain combines TRBV2 with TRBJ1-5; perhaps TRBD1 as D (6 bases). V lost 3 bases, J lost 5 bases, and 11 bases lay in between. The CDR3 has 14 residues. CDR1 SNHLY and CDR2 FYNNEI come from the germline V gene. The CDR3 region has the DNA TGTGCCAGCAGTGACGACAGGAATTATCAGCCCCAGCATTTT. It specifies CASSDDRNYQPQHF.

The genes are TRBV2 and TRBJ2-7; D unclear. The CDR3 is made up of 13 amino acids. V was shortened by 4 bases and J by 7 bases, with 14 bases between the two germline ends. Germline V gives CDR1 SNHLY, CDR2 FYNNEI. CDR3 sequence: CASSAGRLMEQYF. The CDR3 DNA sequence: TGTGCCAGCAGTGCAGGCAGGCTGATGGAGCAGTACTTC.

The chain uses TRBV15 and TRBJ1-1; unclear D gene. The CDR3 runs to 10 residues. Between the trimmed V and J ends, which lost 3 bases and 7 bases, there was a span of 3 bases. The germline V gene encodes CDR1 LNHNV and CDR2 YYDKDF (reference sequence). CDR3 bases: TGTGCCACCAGCAGTAATGAAGCTTTCTTT. This codes for CATSSNEAFF.

V is TRBV7-6 and J is TRBJ2-7; tentatively, D is TRBD1 (5 bases). This CDR3 region has 13 residues. Germline V lookup: CDR1 SGHVS, CDR2 FNYEAQ. Trimming cost V 2 bases and J 6 bases, with 11 bases left between them. The CDR3 protein is CASSLRQPSEQYF. Here the CDR3 DNA reads TGTGCCAGCAGCTTACGACAGCCCTCCGAGCAGTACTTC.

The chain carries TRBV25-1 and TRBJ2-5; TRBD1 or TRBD2 may be the D gene (5 bases each). The CDR3 covers 13 residues. Germline V lookup: CDR1 MGHDK, CDR2 SYGVNS. V dropped 7 bases and J dropped 4 bases, with 13 bases sitting between them. The CDR3 DNA reads as TGTGCCAGCACCCCCGGGGCGGGAGAGACCCAGTACTTC. Protein sequence: CASTPGAGETQYF.

The V gene is TRBV11-2, the J gene TRBJ1-5, with 7 positions matching TRBD1. The CDR3 sequence is 15 residues long. V dropped 4 bases and J dropped 5; count of bases not matched to a gene: 8. Germline loops: CDR1 SGHAT, CDR2 FQNNGV. The CDR3 is CASSSGTAEHQPQHF. In DNA form, the CDR3 reads TGTGCCAGCAGCTCCGGGACAGCCGAACATCAGCCCCAGCATTTT.

The chain uses TRBV6-5 and TRBJ2-5; D perhaps matches TRBD2 (5 bases). V was trimmed by 0 bases and J by 3 bases, leaving 11 bases between them. The CDR3 is made up of 15 amino acids. Per germline, CDR1 MNHEY and CDR2 SVGAGI. The CDR3 sequence is CASSYSMASKETQYF. CDR3 bases: TGTGCCAGCAGTTACTCCATGGCTAGCAAAGAGACCCAGTACTTC.

This clone has a single count. The CDR3 nucleotides read TGTGCCAGTAGAATAACTCTTACCGGGACACGGATCTACGAGCAGTACTTC. Residues: CASRITLTGTRIYEQYF. This rearrangement joins TRBV6-8 to TRBJ2-5; weak D call: TRBD1 (6 bases). The DNA end is more similar to TRBJ2-7, so the J call may be wrong. The CDR3 runs to 17 residues. Germline V gene data show CDR1 as MNHGY and CDR2 as SAAAGT.

V is TRBV28 and J is TRBJ1-5, with 12 bases that match TRBD1. V shed 3 bases, J shed 5 bases, and the junction held 5 bases outside the gene matches. The CDR3 runs 16 residues. Per the germline V gene, CDR1 is MDHEN and CDR2 is SYDVKM. The CDR3 loop reads CASSFSGTGGDQPQHF. In DNA, the CDR3 is TGTGCCAGCAGTTTTTCCGGGACAGGGGGCGATCAGCCCCAGCATTTT.

This sequence joins TRBV7-3 and TRBJ2-5, with a weak D call TRBD2 (5 bases). Germline CDR1 is SGHTA and CDR2 is FQGTGA. The CDR3 sequence is 16 residues long. Trimming cost V 4 bases and J 9 bases, with 24 bases left between them. For the CDR3, the DNA is TGTGCCAGCAGCTCCCGCGGGCCGGGATCGGGTGGGGCCCAGTACTTC. Its translation: CASSSRGPGSGGAQYF.

V and J are TRBV7-9 and TRBJ2-5; tentative D call: TRBD2 (6 bases). The CDR3 sequence is 15 residues long. Per germline, CDR1 SEHNR and CDR2 FQNEAQ (reference sequence). V was pared by 5 bases and J by 5 bases, with 18 bases between. The CDR3 coding sequence is TGTGCCAGCAGCCTTGAGGGAGGATTATGGGAGACCCAGTACTTC. It specifies CASSLEGGLWETQYF. The full variable domain, its missing parts supplied by reference TRBV7-9 and TRBJ2-5, is DTGVSQNPRHKITKRGQNVTFRCDPISEHNRLYWYRQTLGQGPEFLTYFQNEAQLEKSRLLSDRFSAERPKGSFSTLEIQRTEQGDSAMYLCASSLEGGLWETQYFGPGTRLLVL.

The chain carries TRBV7-9 and TRBJ1-2; D is possibly TRBD1 (5 bases). Germline V lookup: CDR1 SEHNR, CDR2 FQNEAQ (reference sequence). Trimming removed 1 base from V and 4 bases from J, with 13 bases in between. This CDR3 has 15 residues. In DNA form, the CDR3 reads TGTGCCAGCAGCTTAGGGGCCCCAAGGGGCTATGGCTACACCTTC. Amino acids: CASSLGAPRGYGYTF.

The chain employs TRBV5-1 and TRBJ1-2; D not certain. The germline gives CDR1 SGHRS, CDR2 YFSETQ. V lost 3 bases, J lost 4 bases, and 13 bases lay in between. This CDR3 spans 14 amino acids. The CDR3 region is CASSSESVSYGYTF. The CDR3 bases are TGCGCCAGCAGCTCGGAATCAGTTTCCTATGGCTACACCTTC.

The genes are TRBV5-1 and TRBJ2-3; 8 nucleotides align to TRBD2. The CDR3 spans 16 residues. In germline, CDR1 is SGHRS, CDR2 YFSETQ. Losses at the gene ends were 0 bases for V and 3 bases for J; bases not matched to a gene: 6. CDR3 loop: CASSLAPSGFTDTQYF. The DNA for the CDR3 is TGCGCCAGCAGCTTGGCGCCTAGCGGGTTTACAGATACGCAGTATTTT.

J is TRBJ2-5 and V is TRBV19; 7 bases map to TRBD1. In germline, CDR1 is LNHDA, CDR2 SQIVND (reference sequence). Trimming took 3 bases from V and 5 from J; bases not matched to a gene: 6. The CDR3 totals 14 residues. This CDR3 reads CASSIWGRGETQYF. The CDR3 DNA sequence: TGTGCCAGTAGTATCTGGGGCAGGGGGGAGACCCAGTACTTC.

The genes are TRBV7-9 and TRBJ2-2, with no clear D. V was clipped by 5 bases and J by 7 bases, with 8 bases between them. Germline CDR1 SEHNR, CDR2 FQNEAQ (reference sequence). This CDR3 is built from 12 residues. The CDR3 DNA is TGTGCCAGCAGCCCGCTTAACGGGGAGCTGTTTTTT. Translating it yields CASSPLNGELFF.

The V call is TRBV28, the J call TRBJ2-4; TRBD2 matches 9 bases. With V trimmed by 5 bases and J by 0 bases, 8 bases remained unmatched. CDR3 length equals 17 residues. Germline assignment: CDR1 MDHEN and CDR2 SYDVKM. DNA of the CDR3: TGTGCCAGCAGTCCTTTTTCTAGCGGGATAGCCAAAAACATTCAGTACTTC. Its protein product is CASSPFSSGIAKNIQYF.